These 14 T cell receptor beta chains were sequenced from one sample in a study of OX40 agonist ivuxolimab in advanced cancers. Produced via immunoSEQ multiplex PCR; TCRdb's table is partial and in-frame only. Here the sample spans some 11,000 clones, about 69% being singletons. The sample was CD4+ or CD8+ T cells sorted from blood, taken in a trial of the OX40 agonist ivuxolimab. The origin of the receptors is an adult with an advanced solid tumor such as melanoma, head and neck, liver or kidney cancer.

This clone was seen more than once but under ten times. The genes are TRBV2 and TRBJ2-1, with TRBD2 matching over 12 bases. Germline CDR1 SNHLY, CDR2 FYNNEI. V shed 5 bases and J 2 bases; nucleotides not matched to a gene: 1. CDR3 length equals 15 residues. The CDR3 protein is CASSPSGGAYNEQFF. The CDR3 DNA sequence: TGTGCCAGCAGTCCTAGCGGGGGGGCCTACAATGAGCAGTTCTTC.

The rearrangement links TRBV10-3 to TRBJ2-5; D is unclear. Germline values: CDR1 ENHRY, CDR2 SYGVKD. V lost 0 bases and J lost 1, with 6 bases in between. The CDR3 has 14 residues. The CDR3 sequence: CAISESMSQETQYF. The CDR3 DNA reads TGTGCCATCAGTGAGTCGATGTCCCAAGAGACCCAGTACTTC.

This clone was picked up a small number of times. V gene TRBV21-1 combines with J gene TRBJ2-3; TRBD2 reflects the table's D call only, with no check against the DNA. TRBV21-1 corresponds to a pseudogene. The CDR3 length is 19 residues. The DNA of the CDR3 is TGTGCCAGCAGCGCGGCAGAGGGCGCCGGGGGGGGCAGCACAGATACGCAGTATTTT. Its protein is CASSAAEGAGGGSTDTQYF.

Only a few counts were recorded for this clone. The chain combines TRBV6-1 with TRBJ1-1; 7 bases align to TRBD1. V lost 3 bases, J lost 7 bases, and 17 bases stayed unmatched. CDR1 is MNHNS, CDR2 SASEGT, per germline. CDR3 length: 17 residues. The CDR3 loop reads CASSEGQFHTGVYEAFF. The CDR3 nucleotides are TGTGCCAGCAGTGAGGGACAGTTCCATACGGGGGTTTATGAAGCTTTCTTT.

This chain uses TRBV27 with TRBJ2-7, with 8 nucleotides matching TRBD1. The germline CDR1 and CDR2 sequences are MNHEY and SMNVEV (reference sequence). V lost 5 bases to trimming and J lost 1 base; unmatched junction nucleotides: 7. The CDR3 covers 15 residues. CDR3: CASSPGTGISYEQYF. As DNA, the CDR3 is TGTGCCAGCAGTCCCGGGACAGGCATTTCCTACGAGCAGTACTTC.

V and J are TRBV19 and TRBJ2-2; 7 bases map to TRBD2. CDR3 size: 15 residues. The V and J ends lost 3 bases and 1 base, in that order; junction bases with no gene match: 2. The germline V gene encodes CDR1 LNHDA and CDR2 SQIVND (reference sequence). The CDR3 protein is CASSIWGGNTGELFF. CDR3 nucleotides: TGTGCCAGTAGTATCTGGGGGGGGAACACCGGGGAGCTGTTTTTT.

This chain joins TRBV7-8 and TRBJ2-5; unclear D gene. The CDR3 has 16 residues. CDR1 and CDR2 from the germline V gene are SGHVS and FQNEAQ. Trimming shortened V by 2 bases and J by 5 bases, and 18 bases separated the two germline ends. The DNA of the CDR3 is TGTGCCAGCAGCTTATCCCGATCCTATTCTTGGGAGACCCAGTACTTC. Translation gives CASSLSRSYSWETQYF.

This sequence joins TRBV4-1 and TRBJ1-2; possibly TRBD1 for D (6 bases). The CDR3 is made up of 16 amino acids. Germline V gene lookup returns CDR1 MGHRA and CDR2 YSYEKL. Trimming removed 4 bases at V and 10 bases at J, with 25 bases between. The CDR3: CASSRSGGAQRGDYTF. Here the CDR3 DNA reads TGCGCCAGCAGCCGGTCGGGGGGGGCGCAACGAGGTGACTACACCTTC.

By share, this clone counts as medium-sized. This chain connects TRBV19 to TRBJ2-1; 9 nucleotides align to TRBD2. This CDR3 is built from 15 residues. Germline-derived CDR1 and CDR2 are LNHDA and SQIVND (reference sequence). The V segment lost 3 bases and the J segment 2 bases; nucleotides outside the gene matches: 2. The DNA for the CDR3 is TGTGCCAGTAGTATGACTAGCGGACCCTACAATGAGCAGTTCTTC. Translated: CASSMTSGPYNEQFF.

The CDR3 is CASSEGTGPGDTQYF. CDR3 nucleotides: TGTGCCAGCAGTGAAGGGACAGGGCCAGGAGATACGCAGTATTTT. The chain carries TRBV2 and TRBJ2-3; TRBD1 aligns across 8 bases. The CDR3 has 15 residues. Germline CDR1 and CDR2: SNHLY and FYNNEI. Trimming took 1 base from V and 5 from J; bases not matched to a gene: 5.

This chain joins TRBV5-1 and TRBJ1-2; D remains unclear. This CDR3 region has 16 residues. Germline V CDR1 and CDR2: SGHRS, YFSETQ. V was clipped by 1 base and J by 2 bases, with 15 bases between them. CDR3 protein: CASSLLRSDSNYGYTF. CDR3 DNA sequence: TGCGCCAGCAGCTTGTTAAGGTCAGATTCGAACTATGGCTACACCTTC.

Judged by abundance, this clone is large (0.1 to 1%). V gene TRBV2 combines with J gene TRBJ1-1, with unresolved D. The CDR3 is 15 residues long. Trimming pared 3 bases from V and 4 bases from J, leaving 15 bases between. Germline CDR1 SNHLY, CDR2 FYNNEI. The CDR3, as DNA: TGTGCCAGCAGTGAGTGGGCCACCCCGGGCACTGAAGCTTTCTTT. Its translation: CASSEWATPGTEAFF.

The chain employs TRBV30 and TRBJ2-3; D is perhaps TRBD1 or TRBD2 (5 bases each). The germline gives CDR1 GTSNPN, CDR2 SVGIG (reference sequence). V was clipped by 5 bases and J by 2 bases, with 17 bases between them. This CDR3 is 15 amino acids long. This CDR3 reads CAWEPGRSVTDTQYF. The CDR3 nucleotides read TGTGCCTGGGAACCGGGGCGGTCGGTCACAGATACGCAGTATTTT. The whole variable domain, filled in from reference TRBV30 and TRBJ2-3, reads SQTIHQWPATLVQPVGSPLSLECTVEGTSNPNLYWYRQAAGRGLQLLFYSVGIGQISSEVPQNLSASRPQDRQFILSSKKLLLSDSGFYLCAWEPGRSVTDTQYFGPGTRLTVL.

This chain uses TRBV28 with TRBJ2-3, with unresolved D. Trimming shortened V by 6 bases and J by 2 bases, and 3 bases separated the two germline ends. Per germline, CDR1 MDHEN and CDR2 SYDVKM. CDR3 length: 11 residues. DNA for the CDR3: TGTGCCAGCAGCTACACAGATACGCAGTATTTT. Protein sequence: CASSYTDTQYF.